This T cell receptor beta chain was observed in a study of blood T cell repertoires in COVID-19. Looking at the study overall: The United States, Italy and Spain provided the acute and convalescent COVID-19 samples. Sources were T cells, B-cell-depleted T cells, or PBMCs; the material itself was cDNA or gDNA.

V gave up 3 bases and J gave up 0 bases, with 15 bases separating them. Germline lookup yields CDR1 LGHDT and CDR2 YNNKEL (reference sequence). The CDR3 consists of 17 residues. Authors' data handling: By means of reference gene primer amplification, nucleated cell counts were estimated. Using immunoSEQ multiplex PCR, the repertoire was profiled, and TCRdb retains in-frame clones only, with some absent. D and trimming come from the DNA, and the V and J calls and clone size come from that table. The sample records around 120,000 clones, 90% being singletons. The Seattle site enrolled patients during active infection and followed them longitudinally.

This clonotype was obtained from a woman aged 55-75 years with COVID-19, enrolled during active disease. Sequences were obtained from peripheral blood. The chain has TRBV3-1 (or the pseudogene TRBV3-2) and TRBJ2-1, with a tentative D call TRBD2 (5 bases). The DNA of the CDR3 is TGTGCCAGCAGCCACGCCCTTTGGAGCGGCTCCTACAATGAGCAGTTCTTC. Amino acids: CASSHALWSGSYNEQFF.